This T cell receptor beta chain was documented in a study of control samples from healthy donors and cancer patients. TCRdb's table, derived via immunoSEQ multiplex PCR, lists solely in-frame clones and lacks some. The top ten clones hold about 0.93% of a sample with under 65,000 clones, roughly 90% of them seen once. Trimming removed 6 bases from V and 14 bases from J; junction bases left unmatched: 12. In germline, CDR1 is KGHSH, CDR2 LQKENI. This CDR3 is built from 14 residues. The sequencing input was PBMCs. The origin of this receptor is a man under 40 with colorectal cancer. The gene calls are TRBV18 and TRBJ1-6, with 8 bases identical to TRBD1. The CDR3 DNA reads TGTGCCAGCTCGTCCCAAGGACAGGGTGTTGCCCTCCACTTT. Its protein product is CASSSQGQGVALHF. Full variable domain (rest looked up from reference TRBV18 and TRBJ1-6): NAGVMQNPRHLVRRRGQEARLRCSPMKGHSHVYWYRQLPEEGLKFMVYLQKENIIDESGMPKERFSAEFPKEGPSILRIQQVVRGDSAAYFCASSSQGQGVALHFGNGTRLTVT.